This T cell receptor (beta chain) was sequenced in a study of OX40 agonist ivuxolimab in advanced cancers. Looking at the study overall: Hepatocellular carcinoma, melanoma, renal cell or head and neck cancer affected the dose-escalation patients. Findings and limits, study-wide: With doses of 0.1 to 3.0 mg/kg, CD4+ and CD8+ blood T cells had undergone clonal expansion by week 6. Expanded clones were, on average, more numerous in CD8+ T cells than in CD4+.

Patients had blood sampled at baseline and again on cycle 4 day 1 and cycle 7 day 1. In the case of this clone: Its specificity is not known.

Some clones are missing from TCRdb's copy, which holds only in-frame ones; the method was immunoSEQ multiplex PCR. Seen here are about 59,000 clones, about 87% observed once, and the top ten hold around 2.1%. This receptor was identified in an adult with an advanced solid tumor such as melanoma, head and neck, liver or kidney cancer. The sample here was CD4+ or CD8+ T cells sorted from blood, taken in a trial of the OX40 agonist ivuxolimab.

CDR3 DNA: TGTGCCAGCAGCCAAGCGGACACCTACTACGAGCAGTACTTC. This encodes CASSQADTYYEQYF. The chain employs TRBV4-2 and TRBJ2-7; possible D gene TRBD1, 5 bases. Germline loops: CDR1 LGHNA, CDR2 YNFKEQ. Trimming took off 1 base at V and 3 bases at J, with 10 bases between the two ends. The CDR3 totals 14 residues.